This TCR beta chain was sequenced for a study of blood T cells in healthy people across ages. Study at large: Template switching picked up about one barcoded beta molecule for each two T cells.

This clonotype was observed a handful of times. Its antigen is unknown. Between the trimmed V and J ends, which lost 1 base and 0 bases, there was a span of 8 bases. The CDR3 has 15 residues. Using a J-beta primer mix together with a sample-barcoded 5' primer, a second PCR was run for roughly 7 to 12 cycles. In TCRdb, the 5' RACE reads were re-called with MiXCR into one record per CDR3 protein. The sample carries fewer than 900,000 distinct CDR3 sequences, about 42% recorded once. Findings of the study overall: Diversity figures based on one million T cells were deemed too low. TCR beta diversity per million T cells fell roughly linearly with age.

The material sequenced was blood. The chain carries TRBV12-3 or TRBV12-4 and TRBJ2-3; the D is unclear. The TCR sequence derives from a woman aged 60-70 years in good health. The CDR3: CASSLGRVSTDTQYF. The CDR3 bases are TGTGCCAGCAGTTTAGGTCGGGTCAGCACAGATACGCAGTATTTT.